This TCR beta chain was recorded in a study of long-term antiretroviral therapy in people with HIV. Study findings and constraints: Blood collection from the mid-2000s to the late 2010s possibly occurred under older ART regimens.

From germline, CDR1 is SEHNR and CDR2 FQNEAQ (reference sequence). V was shortened by 1 base and J by 5 bases, with 11 bases between the two germline ends. The CDR3 runs 14 residues. About this clone: Antigen specificity is unknown.

Survey level was the resolution at which the v3.0 immunoSEQ assay ran. This table comes from immunoSEQ multiplex PCR, and its TCRdb copy is limited to in-frame clones, with some not included. The sample holds over 20,000 clones, about 89% seen once. The source is a woman between 50 and 59 years old with HIV. Specimen: unsorted PBMCs, collected approximately 2.5 years after starting antiretroviral therapy. The chain carries TRBV7-9 and TRBJ2-5, with a weak D call TRBD1 (6 bases). CDR3 sequence: CASSLEQGWETQYF. The CDR3 DNA sequence: TGTGCCAGCAGCTTAGAACAGGGATGGGAGACCCAGTACTTC.